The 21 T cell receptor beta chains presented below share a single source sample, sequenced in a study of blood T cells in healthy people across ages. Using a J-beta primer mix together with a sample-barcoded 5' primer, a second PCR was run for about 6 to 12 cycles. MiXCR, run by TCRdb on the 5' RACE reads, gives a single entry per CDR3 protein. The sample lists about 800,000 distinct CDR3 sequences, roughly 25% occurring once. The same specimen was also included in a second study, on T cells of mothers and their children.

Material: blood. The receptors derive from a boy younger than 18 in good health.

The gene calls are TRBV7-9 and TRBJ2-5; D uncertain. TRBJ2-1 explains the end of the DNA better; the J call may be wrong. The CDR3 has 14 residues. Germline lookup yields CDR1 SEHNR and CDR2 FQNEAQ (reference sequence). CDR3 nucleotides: TGTGCCAGCAGCTTCACGCTAGGCTACAATGAGCAGTTCTTC. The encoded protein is CASSFTLGYNEQFF.

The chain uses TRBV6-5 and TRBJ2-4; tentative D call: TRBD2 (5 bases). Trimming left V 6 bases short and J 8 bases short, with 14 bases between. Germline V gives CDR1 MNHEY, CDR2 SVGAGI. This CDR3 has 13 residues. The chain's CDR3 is CASSLSGIDIQYF. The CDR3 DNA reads TGTGCCAGCAGCCTCAGCGGCATCGACATTCAGTACTTC.

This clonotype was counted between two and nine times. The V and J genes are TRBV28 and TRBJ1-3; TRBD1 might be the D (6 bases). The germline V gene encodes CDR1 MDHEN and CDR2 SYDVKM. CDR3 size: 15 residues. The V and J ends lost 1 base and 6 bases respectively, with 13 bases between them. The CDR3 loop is CASSLSGGRQNTIYF. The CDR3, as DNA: TGTGCCAGCAGTTTATCCGGGGGCAGACAAAACACCATATATTTT. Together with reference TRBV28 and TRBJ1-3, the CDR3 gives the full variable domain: DVKVTQSSRYLVKRTGEKVFLECVQDMDHENMFWYRQDPGLGLRLIYFSYDVKMKEKGDIPEGYSVSREKKERFSLILESASTNQTSMYLCASSLSGGRQNTIYFGEGSWLTVV.

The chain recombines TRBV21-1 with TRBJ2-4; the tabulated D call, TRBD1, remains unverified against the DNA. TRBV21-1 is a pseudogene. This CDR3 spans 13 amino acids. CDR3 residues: CASSDRSKNIQYF. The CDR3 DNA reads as TGTGCCAGCAGCGACAGGTCCAAAAACATTCAGTACTTC.

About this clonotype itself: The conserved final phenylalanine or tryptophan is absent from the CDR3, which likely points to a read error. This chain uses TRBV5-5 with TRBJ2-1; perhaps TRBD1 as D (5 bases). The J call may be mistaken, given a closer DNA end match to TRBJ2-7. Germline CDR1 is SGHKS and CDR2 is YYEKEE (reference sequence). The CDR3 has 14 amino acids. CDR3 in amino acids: CASSLDPGSYEQYL. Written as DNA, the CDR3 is TGTGCCAGCAGCTTGGACCCAGGGTCTTACGAGCAGTACCTC.

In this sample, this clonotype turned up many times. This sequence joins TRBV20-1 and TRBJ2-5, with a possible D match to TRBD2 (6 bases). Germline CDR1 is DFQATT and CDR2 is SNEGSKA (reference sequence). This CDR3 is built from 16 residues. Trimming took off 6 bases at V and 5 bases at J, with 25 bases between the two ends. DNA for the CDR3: TGCAGTGCGAAATCCGTAGTTGGAGGGCCTAGTGAGACCCAGTACTTC. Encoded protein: CSAKSVVGGPSETQYF.

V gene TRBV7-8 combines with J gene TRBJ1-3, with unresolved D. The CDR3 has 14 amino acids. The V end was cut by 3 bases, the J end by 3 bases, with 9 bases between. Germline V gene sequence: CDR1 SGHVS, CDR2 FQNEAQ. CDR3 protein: CASSFYKDGNTIYF. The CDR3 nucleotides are TGTGCCAGCAGCTTTTATAAGGATGGAAACACCATATATTTT.

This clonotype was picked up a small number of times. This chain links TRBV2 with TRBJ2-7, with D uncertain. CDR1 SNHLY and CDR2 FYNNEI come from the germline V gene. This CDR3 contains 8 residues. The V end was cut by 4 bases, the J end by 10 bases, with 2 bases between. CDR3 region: CASSAQYF. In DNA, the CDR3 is TGTGCCAGCAGTGCTCAGTACTTC.

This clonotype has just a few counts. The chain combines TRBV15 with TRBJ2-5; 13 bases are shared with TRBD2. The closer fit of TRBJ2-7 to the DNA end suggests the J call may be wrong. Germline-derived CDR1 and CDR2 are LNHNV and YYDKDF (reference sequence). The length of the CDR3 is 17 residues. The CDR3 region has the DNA TGTGCCACCAGCAGAGGAGACGAGACTAGCGGGGGGATCGAGCAGTACTTC. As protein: CATSRGDETSGGIEQYF.

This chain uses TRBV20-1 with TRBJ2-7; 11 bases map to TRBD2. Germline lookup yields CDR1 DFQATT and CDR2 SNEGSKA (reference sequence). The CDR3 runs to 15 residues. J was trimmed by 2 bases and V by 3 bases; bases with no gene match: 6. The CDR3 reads CSARGLAESPYEQYF. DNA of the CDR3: TGCAGTGCTAGGGGACTAGCGGAAAGCCCCTACGAGCAGTACTTC.

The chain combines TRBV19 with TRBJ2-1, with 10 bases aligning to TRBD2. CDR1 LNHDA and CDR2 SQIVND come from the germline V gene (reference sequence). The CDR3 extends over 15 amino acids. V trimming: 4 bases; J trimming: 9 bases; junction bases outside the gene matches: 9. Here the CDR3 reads CASSSRLAGVFEQFF. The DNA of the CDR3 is TGTGCCAGTAGTAGTCGCCTAGCGGGAGTCTTTGAGCAGTTCTTC.

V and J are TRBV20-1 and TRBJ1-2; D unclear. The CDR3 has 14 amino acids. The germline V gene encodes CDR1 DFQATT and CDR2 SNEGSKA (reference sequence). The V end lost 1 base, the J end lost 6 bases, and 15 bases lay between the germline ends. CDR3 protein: CSARVGTRTDGYTF. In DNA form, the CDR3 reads TGCAGTGCTAGAGTTGGCACGAGAACGGATGGCTACACCTTC.

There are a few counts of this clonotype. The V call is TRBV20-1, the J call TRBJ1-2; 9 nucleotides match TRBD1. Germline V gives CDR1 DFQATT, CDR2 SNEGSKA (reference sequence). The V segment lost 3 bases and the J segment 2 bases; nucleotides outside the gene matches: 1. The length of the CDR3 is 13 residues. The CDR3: CSARGTGNYGYTF. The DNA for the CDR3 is TGCAGTGCTAGGGGGACAGGGAACTATGGCTACACCTTC.

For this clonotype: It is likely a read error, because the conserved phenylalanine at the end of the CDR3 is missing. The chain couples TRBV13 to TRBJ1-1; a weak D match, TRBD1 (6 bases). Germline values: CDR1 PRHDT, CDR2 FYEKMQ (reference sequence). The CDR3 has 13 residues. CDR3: CAGSSDRNTEAFY. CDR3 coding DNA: TGTGCCGGCAGCTCGGACAGGAACACTGAAGCTTTCTAT.

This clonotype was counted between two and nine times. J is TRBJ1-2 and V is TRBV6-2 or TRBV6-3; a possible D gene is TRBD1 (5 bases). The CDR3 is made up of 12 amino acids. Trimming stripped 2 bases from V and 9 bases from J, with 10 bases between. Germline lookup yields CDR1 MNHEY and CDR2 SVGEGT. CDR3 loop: CASSYGGDRYTF. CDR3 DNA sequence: TGTGCCAGCAGTTACGGAGGGGATCGCTACACCTTC.

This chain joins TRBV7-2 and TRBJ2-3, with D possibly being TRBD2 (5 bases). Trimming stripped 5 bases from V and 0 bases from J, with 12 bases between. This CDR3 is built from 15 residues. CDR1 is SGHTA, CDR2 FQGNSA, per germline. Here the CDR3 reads CASSPLRGSTDTQYF. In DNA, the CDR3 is TGTGCCAGCAGCCCCCTCCGGGGTAGCACAGATACGCAGTATTTT. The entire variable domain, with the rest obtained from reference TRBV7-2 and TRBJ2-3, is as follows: GAGVSQSPSNKVTEKGKDVELRCDPISGHTALYWYRQSLGQGLEFLIYFQGNSAPDKSGLPSDRFSAERTGGSVSTLTIQRTQQEDSAVYLCASSPLRGSTDTQYFGPGTRLTVL.

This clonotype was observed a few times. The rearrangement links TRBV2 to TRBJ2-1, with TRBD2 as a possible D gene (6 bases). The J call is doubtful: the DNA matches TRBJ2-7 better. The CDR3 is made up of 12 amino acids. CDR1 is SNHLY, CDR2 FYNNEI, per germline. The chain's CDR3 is CASSEGGLPQYF. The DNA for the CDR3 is TGTGCCAGCAGTGAAGGGGGACTCCCACAGTACTTC.

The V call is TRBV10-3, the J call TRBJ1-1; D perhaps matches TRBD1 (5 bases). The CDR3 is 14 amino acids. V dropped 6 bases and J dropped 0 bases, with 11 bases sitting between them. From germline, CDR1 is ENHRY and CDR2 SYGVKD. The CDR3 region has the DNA TGTGCCATCAGCAAAGGGGAAATGAACACTGAAGCTTTCTTT. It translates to CAISKGEMNTEAFF.

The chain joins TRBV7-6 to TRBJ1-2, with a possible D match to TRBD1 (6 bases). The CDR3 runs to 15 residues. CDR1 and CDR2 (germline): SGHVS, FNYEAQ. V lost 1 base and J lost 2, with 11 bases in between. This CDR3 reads CASSLDTTGNYGYTF. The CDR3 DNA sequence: TGTGCCAGCAGCTTAGATACGACAGGCAACTATGGCTACACCTTC.

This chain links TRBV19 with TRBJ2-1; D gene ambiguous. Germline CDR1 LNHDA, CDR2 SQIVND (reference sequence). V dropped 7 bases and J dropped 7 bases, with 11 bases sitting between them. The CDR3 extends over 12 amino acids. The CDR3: CASTGVINEQFF. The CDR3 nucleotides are TGTGCCAGTACTGGGGTTATTAATGAGCAGTTCTTC.

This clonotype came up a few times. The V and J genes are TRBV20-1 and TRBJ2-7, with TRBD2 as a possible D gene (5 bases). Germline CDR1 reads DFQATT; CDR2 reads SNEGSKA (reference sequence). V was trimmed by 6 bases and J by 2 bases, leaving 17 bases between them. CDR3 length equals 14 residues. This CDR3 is CSANKRILTYEQYF. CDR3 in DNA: TGCAGTGCAAACAAGCGGATCCTCACCTACGAGCAGTACTTC.